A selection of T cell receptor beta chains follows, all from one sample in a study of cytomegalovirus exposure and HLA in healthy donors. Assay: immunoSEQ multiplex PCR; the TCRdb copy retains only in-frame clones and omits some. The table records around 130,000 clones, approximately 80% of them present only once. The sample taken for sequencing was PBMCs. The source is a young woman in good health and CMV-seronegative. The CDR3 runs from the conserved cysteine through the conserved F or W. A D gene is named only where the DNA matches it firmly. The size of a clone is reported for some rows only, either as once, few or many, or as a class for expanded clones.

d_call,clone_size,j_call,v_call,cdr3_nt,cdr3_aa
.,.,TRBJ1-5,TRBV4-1,TGCGCCAGCAGCCAAACTAGTATAGCCAATCAGCCCCAGCATTTT,CASSQTSIANQPQHF
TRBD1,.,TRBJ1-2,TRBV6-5,TGTGCCAGCAGTTCCCTGGACAGGTTCCGCTATGGCTACACCTTC,CASSSLDRFRYGYTF
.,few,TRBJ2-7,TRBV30,TGTGCACTCGGAAGGGGTTACGAGCAGTACTTC,CALGRGYEQYF
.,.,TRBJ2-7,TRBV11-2,TGTGCCAGCAGGGCTTTTAGGGGGTATTACGAGCAGTACTTC,CASRAFRGYYEQYF
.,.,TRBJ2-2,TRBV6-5,TGTGCCAGCAGCCACGGCGGAGAGAACACCGGGGAGCTGTTTTTT,CASSHGGENTGELFF
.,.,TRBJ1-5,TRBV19,TGTGCCAGTAGTAGAGGCGGGGGAAGCAATCAGCCCCAGCATTTT,CASSRGGGSNQPQHF
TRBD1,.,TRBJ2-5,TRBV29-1,TGCAGCGTTGCCCGACAGGGTGGGGAGACCCAGTACTTC,CSVARQGGETQYF
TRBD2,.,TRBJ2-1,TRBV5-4,TGTGCCAGCAGCTTGGAGGGACTAGCGAGTAATGAGCAGTTCTTC,CASSLEGLASNEQFF
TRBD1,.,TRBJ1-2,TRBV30,TGTGCCTGGAGTGTAGGGACAGTTAACTATGGCTACACCTTC,CAWSVGTVNYGYTF
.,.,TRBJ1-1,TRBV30,TGTGCCTGGAGGGGAGTTAGCGGATATTCTGAAGCTTTCTTT,CAWRGVSGYSEAFF
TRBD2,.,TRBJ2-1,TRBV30,TGTGCCGGTCAACAGCGGGGGGGCGGCGAGCAGTTCTTC,CAGQQRGGGEQFF
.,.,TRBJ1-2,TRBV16,TGTGCCAGCAGCCAATTGAACACTAACTATGGCTACACCTTC,CASSQLNTNYGYTF
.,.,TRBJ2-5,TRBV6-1,TGTGCCAGCAGTGTTAGGACAGTGAAAGAAGAGACCCAGTACTTC,CASSVRTVKEETQYF
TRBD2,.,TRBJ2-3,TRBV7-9,TGTGCCAGCCCTAGCGGGACGGTAGATACGCAGTATTTT,CASPSGTVDTQYF
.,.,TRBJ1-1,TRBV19,TGTGCCAGTAGGCTTACCTCGGGGGACACTGAAGCTTTCTTT,CASRLTSGDTEAFF
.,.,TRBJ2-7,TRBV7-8,TGTGCCAGCACCCCAAGCCGAGGGACCTACGAGCAGTACTTC,CASTPSRGTYEQYF
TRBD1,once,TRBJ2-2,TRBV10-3,TGTGCCATCAGTGACGGGACAGGGGCAGCCGGGGAGCTGTTTTTT,CAISDGTGAAGELFF
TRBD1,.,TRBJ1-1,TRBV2,TGTGCCAGCCAGCCTACAGGGGACACTGAAGCTTTCTTT,CASQPTGDTEAFF
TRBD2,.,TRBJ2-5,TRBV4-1,TGCGCCAGCAGAGGGAGTCTAGCGGGAGAGCGGGAGACCCAGTACTTC,CASRGSLAGERETQYF
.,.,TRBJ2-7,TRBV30,TGTGCCTGGAGTCCTCTAGACAGAGGATACGAGCAGTACTTC,CAWSPLDRGYEQYF
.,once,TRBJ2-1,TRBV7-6,TGTGCCAGCAGCCGAAGGGGGGGGAACAATGAGCAGTTCTTC,CASSRRGGNNEQFF
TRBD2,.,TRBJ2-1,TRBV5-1,TGCGCCAGCAGCTTGGCGGCGGGAGGGACCTACAATGAGCAGTTCTTC,CASSLAAGGTYNEQFF
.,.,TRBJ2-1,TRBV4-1,TGCGCCAGCAGCCAAGCAGGGTTCTCCTACAATGAGCAGTTCTTC,CASSQAGFSYNEQFF
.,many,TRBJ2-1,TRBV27,TGTGCCAGCAGTTTTATGGCGGGTCAAGGACAGTTCTTC,CASSFMAGQGQFF
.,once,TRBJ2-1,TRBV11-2,TGTGCCAGCAGCTTAGCTGGGAGGAATGAGCAGTTCTTC,CASSLAGRNEQFF